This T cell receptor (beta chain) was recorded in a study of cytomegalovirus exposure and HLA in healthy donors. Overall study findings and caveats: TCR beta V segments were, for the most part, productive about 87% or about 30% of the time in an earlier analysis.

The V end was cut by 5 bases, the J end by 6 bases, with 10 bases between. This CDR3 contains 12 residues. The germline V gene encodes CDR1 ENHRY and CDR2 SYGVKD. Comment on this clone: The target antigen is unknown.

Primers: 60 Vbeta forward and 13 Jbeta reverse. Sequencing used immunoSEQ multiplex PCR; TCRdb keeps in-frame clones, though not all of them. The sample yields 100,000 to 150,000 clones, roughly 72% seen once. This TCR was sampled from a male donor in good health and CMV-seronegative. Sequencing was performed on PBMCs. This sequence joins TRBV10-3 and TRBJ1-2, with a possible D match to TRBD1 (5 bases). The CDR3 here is CAISREGNGYTF. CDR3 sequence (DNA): TGTGCCATCAGTAGGGAGGGGAATGGCTACACCTTC.